Listed below are T cell receptor beta chains from one sample, sequenced in a study of CD4 and CD8 cells across lung adenocarcinoma regions. TCRdb re-called the PCR reads with MiXCR, one entry per CDR3 protein. The sample lists under 20,000 distinct CDR3 sequences; about 43% were seen once. The sample consisted of CD4+ T cells from the margin of a lung tumor. Source of these receptors: a male donor with lung adenocarcinoma. The CD4 and CD8 labels of this study may be unreliable. Both conserved end residues are part of each CDR3.

cdr3_aa,cdr3_length,v_call,j_call
CATSSGTEDFKETQYF,16,TRBV15,TRBJ2-5
CASSPLGSGSSYNEQFF,17,TRBV4-1,TRBJ2-1
CASSLARDQETQYF,14,TRBV11-3,TRBJ2-5
CASSEASGTKDTQYF,15,TRBV6-1,TRBJ2-3
CASQQGRSTDTQYF,14,TRBV7-8,TRBJ2-3
CASSGQPNYEQYF,13,TRBV6-5,TRBJ2-7
CASSEGQGNQPHHF,14,TRBV6-1,TRBJ1-5
CASSPEGLSGDTQYF,15,TRBV7-2,TRBJ2-3
CASSSSGRGEQYF,13,TRBV6-1,NA
CASSQEGPRAKDTQYF,16,TRBV4-2,TRBJ2-3
CASSFPRLAGGPMDTQYF,18,TRBV6-5,TRBJ2-3
CASTGLAAKDTQYF,14,TRBV10-2,TRBJ2-3
CASKRRSYNEQFF,13,TRBV6-1,TRBJ2-1
CASSIQGQGENMQYF,15,TRBV6-1,TRBJ2-4
CASSYSFLRSNEQYF,15,TRBV6-5,TRBJ2-7
CATSRVLGSTDTQYF,15,TRBV15,TRBJ2-3
CASSMGQGAYEQYF,14,TRBV7-6,TRBJ2-7
CASGEDGGSATDTQYF,16,TRBV4-2,TRBJ2-3
CASSPRVRWGDEQFF,15,TRBV7-2,TRBJ2-1
CASSLFSSEETQFF,14,TRBV12-3/TRBV12-4,TRBJ2-1
CASSYRMLNTEAFF,14,TRBV6-5,TRBJ1-1
CASSSGRGPRATDEQFF,17,TRBV12-3/TRBV12-4,TRBJ2-1
CASSDGSGTKNTQYF,15,TRBV6-4,TRBJ2-3
CASSGRQGNVYEQYF,15,TRBV28,NA
CASPSAGREATNTQYF,16,TRBV7-6,TRBJ2-3